The 12 T cell receptor beta chains below all came from one sample that was sequenced in a study of T cells in Graves' hyperthyroidism and ophthalmopathy. The investigators amplified TCR beta CDR3 regions from RNA transcripts. A set of HTBI primers served as the primers for a first-round RT-PCR of the TCR CDR3. TCRdb re-analysed the multiplex PCR reads in MiXCR, keeping a single row per CDR3 protein. The table includes about 130,000 distinct CDR3 sequences, 22% detected once. The sample was blood. The receptors were gathered from a woman between 45 and 60 years old with Graves' hyperthyroidism that later progressed to Graves' ophthalmopathy.

The CDR3 DNA is TGTGCCAGTTTTGGACTAGCGGGATGGTCCTACAATGAGCAGTTCTTC. Amino acid sequence: CASFGLAGWSYNEQFF. The J gene is TRBJ2-1, the V gene TRBV28; 12 nucleotides line up with TRBD2. Germline assignment: CDR1 MDHEN and CDR2 SYDVKM. The CDR3 spans 16 residues. Losses at the gene ends were 9 bases for V and 1 base for J; bases not matched to a gene: 7.

This clonotype was picked up a small number of times. The rearrangement joins TRBV12-3 or TRBV12-4 to TRBJ2-5; 9 positions match TRBD1. The J segment lost 5 bases and the V segment lost 8 bases, leaving 12 bases of the junction unmatched. The CDR3 length is 15 residues. In DNA form, the CDR3 reads TGTGCCAGCGCGAAACAGGGGGCCCTGTCTGAGACCCAGTACTTC. This encodes CASAKQGALSETQYF.

The V call is TRBV10-2, the J call TRBJ2-2; D is ambiguous. CDR1 is WSHSY and CDR2 is SAAADI in the germline V gene. The V end lost 4 bases, the J end lost 1 base, and 7 bases lay between the germline ends. This CDR3 contains 14 residues. CDR3 sequence reads: CASSGRQNTGELFF. CDR3 DNA: TGCGCCAGCAGTGGGCGGCAGAACACCGGGGAGCTGTTTTTT.

A few counts support this clonotype. This clone may be a read error of a much larger clone one base away. The genes are TRBV11-2 and TRBJ2-2; D is unclear. The CDR3 sequence is 14 residues long. Germline CDR1 SGHAT, CDR2 FQNNGV. The CDR3 DNA reads as TGTGCCGGCAGCTTGGCCTCAAACACCGGGGAGCTGTTTTTT. It translates to CAGSLASNTGELFF. Together with reference TRBV11-2 and TRBJ2-2, the CDR3 gives the full variable domain: EAGVAQSPRYKIIEKRQSVAFWCNPISGHATLYWYQQILGQGPKLLIQFQNNGVVDDSQLPKDRFSAERLKGVDSTLKIQPAKLEDSAVYLCAGSLASNTGELFFGEGSRLTVL.

The rearrangement uses TRBV14 and TRBJ1-6; TRBD1 matches at 7 bases. The V gene's germline CDR1 is SGHDN and CDR2 FVKESK. The CDR3 is 14 amino acids. V was pared by 3 bases and J by 8 bases, with 4 bases of the junction left unmatched. In DNA, the CDR3 is TGTGCCAGCAGCCAGACAGGGTTGGATTCACCCCTCCACTTT. Protein product: CASSQTGLDSPLHF.

Only a few counts were recorded for this clonotype. This chain connects TRBV29-1 to TRBJ1-2; no firm D call. The CDR3 is made up of 13 amino acids. Germline CDR1 is SQVTM and CDR2 is ANQGSEA. V was clipped by 3 bases and J by 6 bases, with 14 bases between them. Here the CDR3 reads CSVESPLTDGYTF. The CDR3 nucleotides read TGCAGCGTTGAGTCCCCTTTGACGGATGGCTACACCTTC.

V is TRBV4-1 and J is TRBJ2-3; tentative D call: TRBD2 (5 bases). The CDR3 sequence is 14 residues long. CDR1 is MGHRA and CDR2 is YSYEKL in the germline V gene. Deletions cut 4 bases from V and 2 bases from J, with 10 bases between. The DNA of the CDR3 is TGCGCCAGCAGCCTTGGACTTTACACAGATACGCAGTATTTT. Residues: CASSLGLYTDTQYF.

In this sample, this clonotype turned up many times. V is TRBV7-3 and J is TRBJ2-3; 9 nucleotides line up with TRBD1. Germline V gene data show CDR1 as SGHTA and CDR2 as FQGTGA. This CDR3 contains 14 residues. The J segment lost 6 bases and the V segment lost 5 bases, leaving 6 bases of the junction unmatched. The CDR3 is CASSARDRVDTQYF. The CDR3 DNA is TGTGCCAGCAGCGCCCGGGACAGGGTTGATACGCAGTATTTT.

This clonotype has ten or more counts. The V and J genes are TRBV27 and TRBJ1-6; maybe TRBD1 (6 bases). The CDR3 has 12 residues. CDR1 is MNHEY, CDR2 SMNVEV, per germline (reference sequence). V gave up 4 bases and J gave up 17 bases, with 15 bases separating them. The CDR3 region is CASSYQTGKVHF. CDR3 in DNA: TGTGCCAGCAGTTATCAGACAGGAAAGGTCCACTTT.

Only a few counts were recorded for this clonotype. This chain uses TRBV5-5 with TRBJ2-7; 7 bases fit TRBD1. The CDR3 extends over 14 amino acids. J was trimmed by 0 bases and V by 7 bases; bases with no gene match: 7. Germline loops: CDR1 SGHKS, CDR2 YYEKEE (reference sequence). The CDR3, as DNA: TGTGCCAGCGCCCGGGACAGTGTCTCCTACGAGCAGTACTTC. Protein sequence: CASARDSVSYEQYF. The full variable domain, completed using reference TRBV5-5 and TRBJ2-7, is DAGVTQSPTHLIKTRGQQVTLRCSPISGHKSVSWYQQVLGQGPQFIFQYYEKEERGRGNFPDRFSARQFPNYSSELNVNALLLGDSALYLCASARDSVSYEQYFGPGTRLTVT.

This clonotype occurred many times. The J gene is TRBJ2-7, the V gene TRBV29-1; 10 bases are a match to TRBD1. The V gene's germline CDR1 is SQVTM and CDR2 ANQGSEA. Trimming removed 5 bases from V and 4 bases from J; junction bases left unmatched: 5. The CDR3 contains 13 residues. CDR3 region: CSVQGQGSYEQYF. In DNA, the CDR3 is TGCAGCGTTCAGGGACAGGGGAGTTACGAGCAGTACTTC.

This chain uses TRBV5-1 with TRBJ2-7, with D perhaps matching TRBD1 or TRBD2 (6 bases each). Germline CDR1 reads SGHRS; CDR2 reads YFSETQ. CDR3 length equals 13 residues. V dropped 6 bases and J dropped 2 bases, with 12 bases sitting between them. The CDR3 is CASKEGVAYEQYF. The CDR3, as DNA: TGCGCCAGCAAGGAGGGGGTTGCCTACGAGCAGTACTTC.